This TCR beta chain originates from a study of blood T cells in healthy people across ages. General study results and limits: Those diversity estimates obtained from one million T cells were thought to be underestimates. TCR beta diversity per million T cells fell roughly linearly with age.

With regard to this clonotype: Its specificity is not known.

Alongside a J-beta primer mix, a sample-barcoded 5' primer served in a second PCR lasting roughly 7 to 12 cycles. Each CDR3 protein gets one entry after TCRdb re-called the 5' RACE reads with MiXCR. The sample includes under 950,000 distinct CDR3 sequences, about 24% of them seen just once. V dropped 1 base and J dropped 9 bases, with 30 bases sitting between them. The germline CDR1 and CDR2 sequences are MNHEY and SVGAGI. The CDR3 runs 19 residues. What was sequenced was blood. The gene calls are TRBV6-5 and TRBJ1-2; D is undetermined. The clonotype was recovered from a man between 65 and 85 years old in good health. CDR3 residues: CASSYLIPTPLIWLRSYTF. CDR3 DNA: TGTGCCAGCAGTTACTTGATACCCACCCCTTTAATATGGCTGAGAAGCTACACCTTC.